This TCR beta chain is from a study of PD-1 blockade in classical Hodgkin lymphoma. Whole-study results and caveats: Repertoire differences have undefined causes, possibly disease activity or prior therapy. Baseline diversity in complete responders resembled that of newly diagnosed patients. CD4+ TCR diversity climbed significantly by C4D1, unlike CD8+ TCR diversity.

Patients all relapsed after autologous stem cell transplantation, and there was variation in brentuximab vedotin exposure. Best responses included complete response and partial response; otherwise, the best response was progressive disease. The CDR3 loop spans 15 amino acids. Trimming took off 5 bases at V and 3 bases at J, with 14 bases between the two ends. Germline CDR1 MNHEY, CDR2 SMNVEV (reference sequence). A word on this clone: Its specificity is unknown.

The assay was immunoSEQ multiplex PCR, and TCRdb's table has in-frame clones only and misses some. The sample yields under 30,000 clones, 82% seen once. This specimen was peripheral blood mononuclear cells (PBMCs), taken before the second cycle of nivolumab. This chain connects TRBV27 to TRBJ2-1, with D perhaps TRBD1 (6 bases). This receptor was obtained from a human donor with classical Hodgkin lymphoma. The CDR3 DNA is TGTGCCAGCAGTAGGCGACAGGCCATCTACAATGAGCAGTTCTTC. This sequence encodes CASSRRQAIYNEQFF.